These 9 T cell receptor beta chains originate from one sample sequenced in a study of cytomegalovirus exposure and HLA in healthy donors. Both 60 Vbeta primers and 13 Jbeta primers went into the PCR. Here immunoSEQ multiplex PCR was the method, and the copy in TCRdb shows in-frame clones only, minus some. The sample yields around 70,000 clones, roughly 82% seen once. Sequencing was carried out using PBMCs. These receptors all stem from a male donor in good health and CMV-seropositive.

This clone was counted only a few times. The chain's CDR3 is CASKGSSGMSDTQYF. CDR3 in DNA: TGTGCCAGCAAAGGGTCTAGCGGGATGTCAGATACGCAGTATTTT. The V and J genes are TRBV6-5 and TRBJ2-3; TRBD2 matches at 9 bases. This CDR3 has 15 amino acids. V lost 7 bases to trimming and J lost 4 bases; unmatched junction nucleotides: 9. Germline CDR1 and CDR2: MNHEY and SVGAGI.

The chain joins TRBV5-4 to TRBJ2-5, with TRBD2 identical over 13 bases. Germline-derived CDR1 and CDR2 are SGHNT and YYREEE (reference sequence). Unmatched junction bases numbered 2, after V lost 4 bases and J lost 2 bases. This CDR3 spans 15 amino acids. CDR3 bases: TGTGCCAGCAGCCCGGGACTAGCGGGACAAGAGACCCAGTACTTC. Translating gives CASSPGLAGQETQYF.

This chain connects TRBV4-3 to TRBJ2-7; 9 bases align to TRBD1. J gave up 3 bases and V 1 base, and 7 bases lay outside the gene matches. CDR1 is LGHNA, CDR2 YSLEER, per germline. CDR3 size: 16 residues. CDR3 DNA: TGCGCCAGCAGCCAAGTCTTCGGGACAGGGAGCTACGAGCAGTACTTC. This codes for CASSQVFGTGSYEQYF.

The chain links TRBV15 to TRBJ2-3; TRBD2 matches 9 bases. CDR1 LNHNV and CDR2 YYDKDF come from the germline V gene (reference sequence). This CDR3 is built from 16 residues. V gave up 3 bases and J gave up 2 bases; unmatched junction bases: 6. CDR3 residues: CATSRGGGGATDTQYF. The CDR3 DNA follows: TGTGCCACCAGCAGGGGGGGCGGGGGGGCCACAGATACGCAGTATTTT.

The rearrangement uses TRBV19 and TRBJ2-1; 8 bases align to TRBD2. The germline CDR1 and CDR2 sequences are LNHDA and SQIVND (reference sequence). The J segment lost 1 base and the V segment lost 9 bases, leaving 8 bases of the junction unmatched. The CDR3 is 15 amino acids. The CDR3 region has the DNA TGTGCCAGCATAAGCCAGCGGGGGTCCTACAATGAGCAGTTCTTC. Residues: CASISQRGSYNEQFF.

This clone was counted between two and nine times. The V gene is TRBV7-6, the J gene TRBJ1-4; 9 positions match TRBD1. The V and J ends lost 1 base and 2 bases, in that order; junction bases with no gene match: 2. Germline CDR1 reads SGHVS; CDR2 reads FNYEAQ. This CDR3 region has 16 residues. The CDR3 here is CASSLGDRVTNEKLFF. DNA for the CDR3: TGTGCCAGCAGCTTAGGGGACAGGGTTACTAATGAAAAACTGTTTTTT. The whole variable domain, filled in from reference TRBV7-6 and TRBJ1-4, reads GAGVSQSPRYKVTKRGQDVALRCDPISGHVSLYWYRQALGQGPEFLTYFNYEAQQDKSGLPNDRFSAERPEGSISTLTIQRTEQRDSAMYRCASSLGDRVTNEKLFFGSGTQLSVL.

This chain's CDR3 is CASSLLEGADGYTF. The CDR3 nucleotides are TGTGCCAGCAGCTTATTAGAGGGGGCCGATGGCTACACCTTC. The V and J genes are TRBV7-9 and TRBJ1-2; 7 bases are shared with TRBD1. Germline V CDR1 and CDR2: SEHNR, FQNEAQ (reference sequence). This CDR3 is built from 14 residues. V lost 2 bases and J lost 6; bases outside the gene matches: 6.

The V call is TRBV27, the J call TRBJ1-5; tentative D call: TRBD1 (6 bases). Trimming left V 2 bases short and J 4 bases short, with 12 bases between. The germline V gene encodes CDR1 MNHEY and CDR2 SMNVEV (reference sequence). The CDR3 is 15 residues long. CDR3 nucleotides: TGTGCCAGCAGTTTAGGATATGGGACAAATCAGCCCCAGCATTTT. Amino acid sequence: CASSLGYGTNQPQHF.

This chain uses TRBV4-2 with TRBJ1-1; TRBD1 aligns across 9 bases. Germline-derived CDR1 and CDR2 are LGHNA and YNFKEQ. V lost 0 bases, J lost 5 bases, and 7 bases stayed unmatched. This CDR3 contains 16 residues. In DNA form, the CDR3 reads TGTGCCAGCAGCCAAGACGGCGGGACAGGGAGGACTGAAGCTTTCTTT. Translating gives CASSQDGGTGRTEAFF.